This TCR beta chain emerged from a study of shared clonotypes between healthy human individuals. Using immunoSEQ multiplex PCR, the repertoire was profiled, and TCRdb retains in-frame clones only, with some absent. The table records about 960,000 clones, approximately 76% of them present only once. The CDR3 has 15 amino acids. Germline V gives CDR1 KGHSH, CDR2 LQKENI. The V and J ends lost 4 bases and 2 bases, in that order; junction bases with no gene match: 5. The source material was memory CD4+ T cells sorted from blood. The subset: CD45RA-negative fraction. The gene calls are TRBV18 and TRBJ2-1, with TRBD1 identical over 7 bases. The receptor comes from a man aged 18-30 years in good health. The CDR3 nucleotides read TGTGCCAGCTCACGGCCGGGACAGACCTACAATGAGCAGTTCTTC. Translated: CASSRPGQTYNEQFF.